This T cell receptor beta chain appears in the sequencing data of a study of cytomegalovirus exposure and HLA in healthy donors. Overall study: In a previous analysis, 100 million to 140 million unique TCR beta sequences were found from about 190 million T cells.

The PCR had 60 Vbeta and 13 Jbeta primers. Here immunoSEQ multiplex PCR was the method, and the copy in TCRdb shows in-frame clones only, minus some. The sample contains about 170,000 clones, about 85% of which appear only once. There are 13 residues in the CDR3. Germline values: CDR1 SGHVS, CDR2 FQNEAQ. J gave up 3 bases and V 5 bases, and 2 bases lay outside the gene matches. Each donor's status was that of a healthy bone marrow donor. Overall study findings and caveats: Associated with cytomegalovirus, according to the listing, were 170 or so TCR beta chains.

On this clone: Its target is not known.

The sequenced material came from PBMCs. The clonotype comes from a young man in good health and CMV-seropositive. The genes are TRBV7-8 and TRBJ2-7, with 9 bases that match TRBD1. The CDR3 DNA is TGTGCCAGCAGCGACAGGGGGATCTACGAGCAGTACGTC. Translation: CASSDRGIYEQYV.